Below, 17 T cell receptor beta chains from the same sample are listed, as sequenced in a study of Graves' ophthalmopathy and Graves' hyperthyroidism. From RNA, the CDR3 regions of TCR beta chains were amplified and sequenced. HTBI-primed first-round RT-PCR preceded second-round multiplex PCR. MiXCR, applied by TCRdb to the multiplex PCR reads, yields one record per CDR3 protein. The data hold 600,000 to 700,000 distinct CDR3 sequences, with under 50% observed a single time. What was sequenced was peripheral blood. All receptors come from an adult man with Graves' ophthalmopathy.

The chain employs TRBV7-8 and TRBJ2-2, with 10 bases lining up with TRBD2. After removal of 9 bases from V and 1 base from J, the junction contained 17 bases not matched to a gene. CDR3 length: 19 residues. CDR1 and CDR2 (germline): SGHVS, FQNEAQ. CDR3 DNA: TGTGCCAGTAGTATAGCCAGGACTAGCGGAGCTTTGAACACCGGGGAGCTGTTTTTT. Amino acids: CASSIARTSGALNTGELFF.

At least ten counts were recorded for this clonotype. The J gene is TRBJ1-4, the V gene TRBV4-1, with no clear D. This CDR3 has 15 amino acids. Trimming removed 1 base from V and 5 bases from J, with 11 bases in between. Looked up from germline, CDR1 is MGHRA and CDR2 is YSYEKL. The DNA for the CDR3 is TGCGCCAGCAGCCAAGTTTCGGGTCCGAATGAAAAACTGTTTTTT. It yields the protein CASSQVSGPNEKLFF.

This CDR3 reads CASSPTPPNRDYGYTF. The CDR3 nucleotides read TGTGCCAGCAGCCCCACCCCCCCTAATCGGGACTATGGCTACACCTTC. The gene calls are TRBV7-6 and TRBJ1-2; D remains unclear. V was shortened by 5 bases and J by 3 bases, with 19 bases between the two germline ends. The CDR3 runs 16 residues. CDR1 is SGHVS, CDR2 FNYEAQ, per germline.

This clonotype was detected ten times or more. The chain links TRBV5-1 to TRBJ2-7, with 7 bases aligning to TRBD2. Germline values: CDR1 SGHRS, CDR2 YFSETQ. Trimming at V came to 2 bases and at J to 3 bases, leaving 2 bases not matched to a gene. The CDR3 runs 13 residues. CDR3 nucleotide sequence: TGCGCCAGCAGCTTCGGGACTAACTACGAGCAGTACTTC. Residues: CASSFGTNYEQYF.

This clonotype was detected many times. This chain connects TRBV20-1 to TRBJ1-2; no definite D call. The V end lost 5 bases, the J end lost 3 bases, and 16 bases lay between the germline ends. CDR3 length: 14 residues. The germline gives CDR1 DFQATT, CDR2 SNEGSKA (reference sequence). The CDR3 nucleotides are TGCAGTGCTCCACTGGGCCCTGGGCACTATGGCTACACCTTC. It translates to CSAPLGPGHYGYTF.

The chain recombines TRBV7-9 with TRBJ2-7; D remains unclear. Trimming cost V 5 bases and J 5 bases, with 10 bases left between them. This CDR3 has 12 residues. Germline V gives CDR1 SEHNR, CDR2 FQNEAQ (reference sequence). The CDR3 sequence: CASSTGLDEQYF. In nucleotides, the CDR3 is TGTGCCAGCAGCACCGGGCTCGACGAGCAGTACTTC.

This clonotype was seen a few times. This chain connects TRBV12-3 or TRBV12-4 to TRBJ1-4, with no clear D. The CDR3 spans 14 residues. V lost 6 bases, J lost 8 bases, and 16 bases lay in between. The CDR3 DNA reads TGTGCCAGCAGCTCCCATCAGCCGGGAGAAAAACTGTTTTTT. Translation: CASSSHQPGEKLFF.

This clonotype was seen at least ten times. This chain links TRBV12-3 or TRBV12-4 with TRBJ1-1; D is undetermined. This CDR3 has 13 amino acids. Trimming removed 2 bases at V and 6 bases at J, with 10 bases between. CDR3: CASSLYPMAEAFF. In DNA, the CDR3 is TGTGCCAGCAGTTTATATCCCATGGCTGAAGCTTTCTTT.

This clonotype was seen at least ten times. CDR3 sequence: CSVGPPAGEQYF. DNA of the CDR3: TGCAGCGTTGGGCCTCCCGCGGGCGAGCAGTACTTC. The chain employs TRBV29-1 and TRBJ2-7; D may be TRBD2 (5 bases). Trimming removed 4 bases at V and 6 bases at J, with 13 bases between. Germline V CDR1 and CDR2: SQVTM, ANQGSEA. The CDR3 sequence is 12 residues long.

This clonotype was counted many times. The chain uses TRBV2 and TRBJ1-2; 8 bases match TRBD1. Trimming removed 4 bases from V and 4 bases from J; junction bases left unmatched: 5. Germline V CDR1 and CDR2: SNHLY, FYNNEI. The length of the CDR3 is 14 residues. CDR3 region: CASSGGTGGYGYTF. The CDR3 coding sequence is TGTGCCAGCAGTGGAGGGACAGGCGGCTATGGCTACACCTTC.

This clonotype appeared many times. J is TRBJ1-5 and V is TRBV7-2; a weak D match, TRBD1 (5 bases). The V end was cut by 5 bases, the J end by 2 bases, with 7 bases between. This CDR3 has 13 residues. Germline CDR1 SGHTA, CDR2 FQGNSA. CDR3 residues: CASSRQRNQPQHF. The CDR3 bases are TGTGCCAGCAGCCGACAGCGCAATCAGCCCCAGCATTTT. The full variable domain, completed using reference TRBV7-2 and TRBJ1-5, is GAGVSQSPSNKVTEKGKDVELRCDPISGHTALYWYRQSLGQGLEFLIYFQGNSAPDKSGLPSDRFSAERTGGSVSTLTIQRTQQEDSAVYLCASSRQRNQPQHFGDGTRLSIL.

This clonotype was observed a few times. A read error may explain this, as a much larger clone is one base away. For the CDR3, the DNA is TGCAGTGCTAGAGATAGGGCCAGTGCCCAAGAGACCCAGGACTTC. Translated: CSARDRASAQETQDF. This sequence joins TRBV20-1 and TRBJ2-5, with no clear D. Germline V gene sequence: CDR1 DFQATT, CDR2 SNEGSKA (reference sequence). This CDR3 region has 15 residues.

This clonotype has ten or more counts. The CDR3 nucleotides read TGTGCCAGCAGCTTGTTTTGGGGGGCGCGGAACACTGAAGCTTTCTTT. Translated: CASSLFWGARNTEAFF. The chain has TRBV7-2 and TRBJ1-1; maybe TRBD1 (6 bases). The CDR3 runs 16 residues. The V gene lost 3 bases and the J gene lost 1 base, with 15 bases spanning the gap. Germline assignment: CDR1 SGHTA and CDR2 FQGNSA.

Many counts were recorded for this clonotype. V and J are TRBV10-3 and TRBJ2-7; 7 positions agree with TRBD1. The CDR3 extends over 13 amino acids. J gave up 1 base and V 8 bases, and 5 bases lay outside the gene matches. In germline, CDR1 is ENHRY, CDR2 SYGVKD. The CDR3 protein is CAIRDSASYEQYF. The CDR3 coding sequence is TGTGCCATCCGGGACAGCGCTTCCTACGAGCAGTACTTC.

This clonotype was picked up many times. The J gene is TRBJ2-2, the V gene TRBV7-8; perhaps TRBD2 as D (6 bases). The CDR3 contains 16 residues. Germline V lookup: CDR1 SGHVS, CDR2 FQNEAQ. The V end was cut by 1 base, the J end by 1 base, with 10 bases between. CDR3 DNA sequence: TGTGCCAGCAGCTTAGAGCGGGCAGGGAACACCGGGGAGCTGTTTTTT. This translates into CASSLERAGNTGELFF.

This chain links TRBV7-2 with TRBJ2-7, with 12 bases fitting TRBD2. The germline gives CDR1 SGHTA, CDR2 FQGNSA. The length of the CDR3 is 17 residues. Germline trimming cut 1 base from V and 1 base from J; bases unmatched to any gene: 5. CDR3 region: CASSLGLGLAGSYEQYF. As DNA, the CDR3 is TGTGCCAGCAGCTTAGGATTAGGACTAGCGGGGTCCTACGAGCAGTACTTC.

The V and J genes are TRBV20-1 and TRBJ1-5; D might be TRBD1 (6 bases). There are 13 residues in the CDR3. Germline CDR1 reads DFQATT; CDR2 reads SNEGSKA (reference sequence). V was pared by 1 base and J by 14 bases, with 18 bases between. The CDR3 nucleotides read TGCAGTGCTAGAGGGACTAGCGGGGGCTACGAGCATTTT. It codes for CSARGTSGGYEHF.